The source of this T cell receptor beta chain is a study of cytomegalovirus exposure and HLA in healthy donors. PCR used 60 Vbeta primers and 13 Jbeta primers. TCRdb keeps only in-frame clones here, not all; method: immunoSEQ multiplex PCR. Among around 97,000 clones listed, over 75% were seen once. Trimming took off 6 bases at V and 2 bases at J, with 10 bases between the two ends. CDR1 is MNHNS and CDR2 is SASEGT in the germline V gene. The CDR3 runs to 13 residues. Nominally healthy donors provided the samples, though records likely missed some immune exposures. Sample: PBMCs. The chain combines TRBV6-1 with TRBJ1-1; D ambiguous. The origin of this receptor is a man in his forties in good health and CMV-seropositive. This chain's CDR3 is CASSRLRNTEAFF. The CDR3 coding sequence is TGTGCCAGCAGCCGACTGAGAAACACTGAAGCTTTCTTT.